This TCR beta chain was documented in a study of breast tumors, draining lymph nodes, adjacent tissues. TCRdb reanalysed the multiplex PCR reads using MiXCR and keeps one entry per CDR3 protein. The sample lists tens of thousands of distinct CDR3 sequences; 42% were seen once. Ten or more counts support this clonotype. J was trimmed by 2 bases and V by 2 bases; bases with no gene match: 8. The V gene's germline CDR1 is SGHNT and CDR2 YYREEE (reference sequence). There are 16 residues in the CDR3. The receptor's source is a female donor with breast cancer. Some clones in this sample may be carry-over from other donors' samples. The V and J genes are TRBV5-4 and TRBJ2-7; 9 nucleotides match TRBD1. The sequenced sample consisted of breast tumor tissue. The CDR3 reads CASSFSSGQGPYEQYF. The CDR3, as DNA: TGTGCCAGCAGCTTTAGCTCCGGACAGGGGCCCTACGAGCAGTACTTC.